Below are 6 T cell receptor beta chains sequenced from a single sample in a study of shared clonotypes between healthy human individuals. Sequencing was performed with immunoSEQ multiplex PCR; in TCRdb, only in-frame clones are kept and a portion is missing. Of 2,500,000 or so clones in the sample, roughly 93% were seen once. The source material was naive CD4+ T cells from PBMCs. Indicated subset: CD45RA+ positively selected. Receptor source: a man between 18 and 35 years old in good health. Some clones in this sample may be carry-over from other donors' samples.

This clone occurred once. The rearrangement links TRBV29-1 to TRBJ1-2, with 9 bases lining up with TRBD1. From germline, CDR1 is SQVTM and CDR2 ANQGSEA. With V trimmed by 1 base and J by 4 bases, 13 bases remained unmatched. CDR3 length: 17 amino acids. This CDR3 is CSVEGRDRVVCFYGYTF. The CDR3 coding sequence is TGCAGCGTTGAAGGGAGGGACAGGGTCGTTTGTTTCTATGGCTACACCTTC.

The gene calls are TRBV6-6 and TRBJ2-7; 11 nucleotides align to TRBD2. CDR1 and CDR2 (germline): MNHNY, SVGAGI (reference sequence). The CDR3 loop spans 14 amino acids. The ends lost 6 bases at V and 6 bases at J; junction bases unmatched: 7. The CDR3 nucleotides read TGTGCCAGCAGGTCAACTAGCGGGAGTCTCGAGCAGTACTTC. It is translated as CASRSTSGSLEQYF.

The V call is TRBV5-1, the J call TRBJ1-1; 8 nucleotides agree with TRBD1. The V gene's germline CDR1 is SGHRS and CDR2 YFSETQ. J gave up 0 bases and V 4 bases, and 8 bases lay outside the gene matches. This CDR3 region has 16 residues. CDR3: CASSPRQGSMNTEAFF. The CDR3 DNA is TGCGCCAGCAGCCCACGACAGGGGTCTATGAACACTGAAGCTTTCTTT. The full variable domain, rest sourced from reference TRBV5-1 and TRBJ1-1, is KAGVTQTPRYLIKTRGQQVTLSCSPISGHRSVSWYQQTPGQGLQFLFEYFSETQRNKGNFPGRFSGRQFSNSRSEMNVSTLELGDSALYLCASSPRQGSMNTEAFFGQGTRLTVV.

V usage is TRBV2 and J usage is TRBJ2-3, with D hard to call. The CDR3 length is 13 residues. Germline lookup yields CDR1 SNHLY and CDR2 FYNNEI. Between the trimmed V and J ends, which lost 5 bases and 5 bases, there was a span of 11 bases. The CDR3 protein is CASSLFFEDTQYF. For the CDR3, the DNA is TGTGCCAGCAGTCTTTTCTTCGAAGATACGCAGTATTTT.

This rearrangement joins TRBV6-5 to TRBJ1-2; D is unclear. The CDR3 totals 13 residues. Trimming shortened V by 7 bases and J by 8 bases, and 17 bases separated the two germline ends. Germline-derived CDR1 and CDR2 are MNHEY and SVGAGI. The CDR3 loop reads CASNLPGTEGYTF. The CDR3 nucleotides are TGTGCCAGCAACCTCCCAGGCACTGAGGGCTACACCTTC.

The V gene is TRBV6-5, the J gene TRBJ1-5; the D is unclear. The germline V and J ends were trimmed by 2 bases and 3 bases, with 5 bases remaining between them. This CDR3 region has 13 residues. Per the germline V gene, CDR1 is MNHEY and CDR2 is SVGAGI. The CDR3 reads CASSYGLNQPQHF. CDR3 DNA: TGTGCCAGCAGTTACGGTCTCAATCAGCCCCAGCATTTT.